The present TCR beta chain was sequenced within a study of blood T cell repertoires in COVID-19. Study-wide context: Samples representing acute and convalescent COVID-19 were sourced from the United States, Italy and Spain. Sources were T cells, B-cell-depleted T cells, or PBMCs; the material itself was cDNA or gDNA.

Libraries were prepared by immunoSEQ multiplex PCR; TCRdb keeps only in-frame clonotypes and omits some of them. Altogether roughly 360,000 clones are present, more than 65% being singletons, with the ten largest covering more than 0.85%. The CDR3 consists of 13 residues. V shed 5 bases, J shed 3 bases, and the junction held 3 bases outside the gene matches. Germline-derived CDR1 and CDR2 are SQVTM and ANQGSEA. The clonotype comes from a human donor with acute or convalescent COVID-19. The donor label of this sample is uncertain. The sample consisted of peripheral blood. The J gene is TRBJ1-5, the V gene TRBV29-1; 8 bases match TRBD1. CDR3 in amino acids: CSVRTGLNQPQHF. Here the CDR3 DNA reads TGCAGCGTTCGGACAGGGCTCAATCAGCCCCAGCATTTT.